This TCR beta chain was recorded in a study of shared T cell receptors in the human thymus. The repertoire was sequenced with immunoSEQ multiplex PCR; TCRdb's copy has only in-frame clones and lacks some. This sample has fewer than 700,000 clones, with approximately 88% found just once. The CDR3 contains 17 residues. CDR1 and CDR2 (germline): MGHRA, YSYEKL. V trimming: 0 bases; J trimming: 0 bases; junction bases outside the gene matches: 5. The sample also formed part of further work on human thymus T cells. This second study says: It was healthy Finnish infants having corrective surgery for congenital heart defects who were the donors. It was from resections taken during corrective heart surgery that the thymus tissue came. There appeared to be biased usage of V and J genes in thymic and blood repertoires. Related work showed strongly overlapping thymic repertoires across unrelated individuals.

V usage is TRBV4-1 and J usage is TRBJ2-3; 8 bases align to TRBD2. The source is a boy younger than two with a congenital heart defect. Sequences were obtained from thymocytes. CDR3 amino acids: CASSQDYRTSSTDTQYF. The CDR3 region has the DNA TGCGCCAGCAGCCAAGATTATCGGACTAGCAGCACAGATACGCAGTATTTT.